One and the same sample provided the 3 T cell receptor beta chains below, sequenced in a study of blood T cells in healthy people across ages. Alongside a J-beta primer mix, a sample-barcoded 5' primer served in a second PCR lasting about 7 to 11 cycles. TCRdb processed the 5' RACE reads anew with MiXCR; each CDR3 protein has one entry. This sample yields around 2 million distinct CDR3 sequences, of which about two fifths are seen a single time; under 25% belongs to the top ten. The source material was blood. These receptors all come from a human donor in good health.

The CDR3 is CAIRGVAMETQYF. The CDR3 DNA is TGTGCCATACGGGGGGTTGCAATGGAGACCCAGTACTTC. J is TRBJ2-5 and V is TRBV10-3; 7 nucleotides match TRBD2. Germline V gives CDR1 ENHRY, CDR2 SYGVKD. Trimming took 9 bases from V and 5 from J; bases not matched to a gene: 9. This CDR3 is built from 13 residues.

This chain links TRBV20-1 with TRBJ1-5, with D unresolved. Germline values: CDR1 DFQATT, CDR2 SNEGSKA (reference sequence). V gave up 0 bases and J gave up 1 base, with 4 bases separating them. The CDR3 length is 13 residues. CDR3 in DNA: TGCAGTGCTAGAGATAAAAGCAATCAGCCCCAGCATTTT. Its translation: CSARDKSNQPQHF.

As for this clonotype: A much larger clone lies a single base off, so this may be a read error. The chain couples TRBV9 to TRBJ2-2; D perhaps matches TRBD2 (5 bases). This CDR3 spans 14 amino acids. CDR1 SGDLS and CDR2 YYNGEE come from the germline V gene. The CDR3 DNA reads TGTGCCAGCAAAGGGTCGGTTTACACCGGGGAGCGGTTTTTT. Its protein is CASKGSVYTGERFF.